This paragraph reports one T cell receptor beta chain. With survey level as its setting, the immunoSEQ assay was v3.0. Libraries were prepared by immunoSEQ multiplex PCR; TCRdb keeps only in-frame clonotypes and omits some of them. The table records tens of thousands of clones, approximately 81% of them present only once. This CDR3 region has 14 residues. V lost 0 bases to trimming and J lost 6 bases, with 11 bases between them. Germline assignment: CDR1 SGHRS and CDR2 YFSETQ. The data are from a study of long-term antiretroviral therapy in people with HIV. This receptor was taken from a woman aged 25 to 45 with HIV. Here the sequenced sample was unsorted PBMCs, taken approximately 2.7 years before starting antiretroviral therapy. The gene calls are TRBV5-1 and TRBJ2-3, with D unresolved. CDR3 nucleotides: TGCGCCAGCAGCTTGGCCGGGCCAGCCGATACGCAGTATTTT. Protein product: CASSLAGPADTQYF.